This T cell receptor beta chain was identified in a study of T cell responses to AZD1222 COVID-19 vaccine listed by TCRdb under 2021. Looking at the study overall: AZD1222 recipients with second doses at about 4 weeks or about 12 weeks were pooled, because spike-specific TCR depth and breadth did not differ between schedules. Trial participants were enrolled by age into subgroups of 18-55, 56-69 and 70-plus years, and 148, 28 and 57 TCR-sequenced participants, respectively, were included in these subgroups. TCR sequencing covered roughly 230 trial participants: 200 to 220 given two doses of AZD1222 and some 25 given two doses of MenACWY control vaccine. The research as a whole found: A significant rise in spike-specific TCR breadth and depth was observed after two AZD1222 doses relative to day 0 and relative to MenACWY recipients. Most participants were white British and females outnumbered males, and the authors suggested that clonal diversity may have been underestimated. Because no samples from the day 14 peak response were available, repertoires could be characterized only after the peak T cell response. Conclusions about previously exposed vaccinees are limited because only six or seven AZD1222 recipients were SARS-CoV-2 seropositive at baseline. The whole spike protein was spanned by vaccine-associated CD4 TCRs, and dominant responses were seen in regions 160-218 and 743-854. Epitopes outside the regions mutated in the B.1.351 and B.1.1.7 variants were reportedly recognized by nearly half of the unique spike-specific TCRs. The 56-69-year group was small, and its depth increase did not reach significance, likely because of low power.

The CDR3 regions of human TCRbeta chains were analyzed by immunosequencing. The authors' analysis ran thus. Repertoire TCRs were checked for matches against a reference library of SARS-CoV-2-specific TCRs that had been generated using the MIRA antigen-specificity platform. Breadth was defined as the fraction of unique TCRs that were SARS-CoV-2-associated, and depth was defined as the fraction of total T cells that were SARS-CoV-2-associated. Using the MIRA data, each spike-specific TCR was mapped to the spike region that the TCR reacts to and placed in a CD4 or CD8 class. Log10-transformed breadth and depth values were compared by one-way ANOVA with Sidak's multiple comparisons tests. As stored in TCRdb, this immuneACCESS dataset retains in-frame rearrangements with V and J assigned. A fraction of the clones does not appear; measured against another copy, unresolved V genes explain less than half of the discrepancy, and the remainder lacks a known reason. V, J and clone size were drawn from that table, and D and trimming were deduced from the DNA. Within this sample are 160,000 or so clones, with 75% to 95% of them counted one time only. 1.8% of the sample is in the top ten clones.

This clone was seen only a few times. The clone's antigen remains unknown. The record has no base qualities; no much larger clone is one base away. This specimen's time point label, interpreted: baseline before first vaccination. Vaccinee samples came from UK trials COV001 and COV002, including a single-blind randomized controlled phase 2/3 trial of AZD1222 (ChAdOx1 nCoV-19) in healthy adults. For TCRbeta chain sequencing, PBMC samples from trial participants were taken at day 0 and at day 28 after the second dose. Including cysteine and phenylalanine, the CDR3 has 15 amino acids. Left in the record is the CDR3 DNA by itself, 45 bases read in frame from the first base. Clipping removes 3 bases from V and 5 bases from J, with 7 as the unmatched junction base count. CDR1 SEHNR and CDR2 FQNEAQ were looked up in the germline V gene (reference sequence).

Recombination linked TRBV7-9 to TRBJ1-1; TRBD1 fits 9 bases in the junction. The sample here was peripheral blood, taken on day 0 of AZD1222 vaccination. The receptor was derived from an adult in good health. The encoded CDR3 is CASSFRQGGRTEAFF. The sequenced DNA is TGTGCCAGCAGCTTCCGACAGGGGGGAAGGACTGAAGCTTTCTTT. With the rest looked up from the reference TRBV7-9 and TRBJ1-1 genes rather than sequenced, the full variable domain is DTGVSQNPRHKITKRGQNVTFRCDPISEHNRLYWYRQTLGQGPEFLTYFQNEAQLEKSRLLSDRFSAERPKGSFSTLEIQRTEQGDSAMYLCASSFRQGGRTEAFFGQGTRLTVV.